Below, 17 T cell receptor beta chains from the same sample are listed, as sequenced in a study of beta chain features in type 1 diabetes. Expressed TCRB transcripts were sequenced because the entire RNA isolate underwent reverse transcription. The data were produced by immunoSEQ multiplex PCR, yet TCRdb's version contains in-frame clones alone and is incomplete. The sample holds 450,000 to 550,000 clones, 25% to 35% seen once. The sequencing input was naive CD4+ T cells from blood. These receptor sequences come from a man younger than 30 in good health.

This sequence joins TRBV28 and TRBJ1-2; TRBD1 agrees at 8 bases. The V and J ends lost 5 bases and 4 bases, in that order; junction bases with no gene match: 0. The CDR3 spans 12 residues. From germline, CDR1 is MDHEN and CDR2 SYDVKM. CDR3 DNA: TGTGCCAGCAGTACAGGGGGCTATGGCTACACCTTC. Translation gives CASSTGGYGYTF.

V usage is TRBV5-1 and J usage is TRBJ2-1; D uncertain. Trimming cost V 4 bases and J 10 bases, with 12 bases left between them. The CDR3 covers 12 residues. Germline values: CDR1 SGHRS, CDR2 YFSETQ. Here the CDR3 reads CASSPLSGEQFF. The CDR3 nucleotides are TGCGCCAGCAGCCCACTCAGTGGAGAGCAGTTCTTC. The entire variable domain, with the rest obtained from reference TRBV5-1 and TRBJ2-1, is as follows: KAGVTQTPRYLIKTRGQQVTLSCSPISGHRSVSWYQQTPGQGLQFLFEYFSETQRNKGNFPGRFSGRQFSNSRSEMNVSTLELGDSALYLCASSPLSGEQFFGPGTRLTVL.

The rearrangement links TRBV15 to TRBJ2-1, with D perhaps matching TRBD1 (6 bases). V shed 1 base and J shed 4 bases, with 11 bases lying between them. Germline-derived CDR1 and CDR2 are LNHNV and YYDKDF (reference sequence). The CDR3 totals 15 residues. CDR3 amino acids: CATSRVGASYNEQFF. As DNA, the CDR3 is TGTGCCACCAGCAGAGTGGGGGCAAGTTACAATGAGCAGTTCTTC.

The V call is TRBV5-4, the J call TRBJ2-5; D uncertain. The V end was cut by 3 bases, the J end by 5 bases, with 11 bases between. Germline CDR1 and CDR2: SGHNT and YYREEE (reference sequence). The CDR3 is 13 residues long. The CDR3 spells CASSYPDAETQYF. In DNA form, the CDR3 reads TGTGCCAGCAGCTACCCTGACGCGGAGACCCAGTACTTC.

As to this clone: Other DNA variants within this sample encode the same CDR3. The V gene is TRBV5-4, the J gene TRBJ2-1; unclear D gene. Trimming left V 2 bases short and J 4 bases short, with 4 bases between. The CDR3 loop spans 12 amino acids. Per germline, CDR1 SGHNT and CDR2 YYREEE (reference sequence). The CDR3 DNA sequence: TGTGCCAGCAGCTTTAGTTACAATGAGCAGTTCTTC. It yields the protein CASSFSYNEQFF.

This chain uses TRBV4-2 with TRBJ2-1; TRBD2 aligns across 10 bases. J was trimmed by 2 bases and V by 4 bases; bases with no gene match: 2. The CDR3 consists of 15 residues. Germline CDR1 and CDR2: LGHNA and YNFKEQ. Written as DNA, the CDR3 is TGTGCCAGCAGCCCCACTAGCGGGACCTACAATGAGCAGTTCTTC. Protein product: CASSPTSGTYNEQFF.

The chain links TRBV7-2 to TRBJ2-3; no reliable D call. V was pared by 3 bases and J by 3 bases, with 7 bases between. From germline, CDR1 is SGHTA and CDR2 FQGNSA. The CDR3 loop spans 13 amino acids. CDR3 residues: CASSFLETDTQYF. CDR3 coding DNA: TGTGCCAGCAGCTTTCTAGAAACAGATACGCAGTATTTT. The complete variable domain, with remaining parts taken from reference TRBV7-2 and TRBJ2-3, reads GAGVSQSPSNKVTEKGKDVELRCDPISGHTALYWYRQSLGQGLEFLIYFQGNSAPDKSGLPSDRFSAERTGGSVSTLTIQRTQQEDSAVYLCASSFLETDTQYFGPGTRLTVL.

As concerns this clone: Different DNA sequences within this sample yield the same CDR3. This chain joins TRBV2 and TRBJ2-1, with D unresolved. The CDR3 extends over 11 amino acids. Germline CDR1 reads SNHLY; CDR2 reads FYNNEI. Trimming pared 5 bases from V and 4 bases from J, leaving 3 bases between. The CDR3 DNA follows: TGTGCCAGCAGTCCGTACAATGAGCAGTTCTTC. Amino acid sequence: CASSPYNEQFF. The full variable domain, rest sourced from reference TRBV2 and TRBJ2-1, is EPEVTQTPSHQVTQMGQEVILRCVPISNHLYFYWYRQILGQKVEFLVSFYNNEISEKSEIFDDQFSVERPDGSNFTLKIRSTKLEDSAMYFCASSPYNEQFFGPGTRLTVL.

The chain uses TRBV29-1 and TRBJ1-3; 7 positions match TRBD1. The V and J ends lost 7 bases and 1 base, in that order; junction bases with no gene match: 7. The CDR3 has 14 amino acids. Germline values: CDR1 SQVTM, CDR2 ANQGSEA. The CDR3 reads CSGFTGASGNTIYF. The CDR3 DNA is TGCAGCGGTTTTACAGGGGCATCTGGAAACACCATATATTTT.

This clone turned up a few times. The chain joins TRBV2 to TRBJ2-6; tentative D call: TRBD1 (5 bases). The CDR3 loop spans 15 amino acids. The germline gives CDR1 SNHLY, CDR2 FYNNEI. V was pared by 6 bases and J by 0 bases, with 9 bases between. CDR3 sequence: CASRPTGSGANVLTF. The DNA for the CDR3 is TGTGCCAGCAGGCCTACAGGCTCTGGGGCCAACGTCCTGACTTTC.

In regard to this clone: Other DNA variants within this sample encode the same CDR3. The V gene is TRBV15, the J gene TRBJ2-7; possibly TRBD2 for D (5 bases). From germline, CDR1 is LNHNV and CDR2 YYDKDF (reference sequence). This CDR3 region has 13 residues. Trimming left V 1 base short and J 3 bases short, with 7 bases between. The CDR3: CATSRGRGYEQYF. The CDR3 bases are TGTGCCACCAGCAGAGGTCGGGGCTACGAGCAGTACTTC.

This clone was seen a few times. This sequence joins TRBV9 and TRBJ2-1; D is possibly TRBD2 (5 bases). The V end was cut by 1 base, the J end by 10 bases, with 21 bases between. The CDR3 is 16 residues long. Germline CDR1 reads SGDLS; CDR2 reads YYNGEE. CDR3 region: CASSVRETTLSGEQFF. In DNA, the CDR3 is TGTGCCAGCAGCGTACGAGAGACTACCCTAAGTGGGGAGCAGTTCTTC.

This clone showed up just a few times. The chain has TRBV4-1 and TRBJ2-1; no reliable D call. CDR1 is MGHRA, CDR2 YSYEKL, per germline. The CDR3 is 13 residues long. V lost 0 bases to trimming and J lost 12 bases, with 12 bases between them. CDR3 region: CASSQDRPTPQFF. The CDR3 DNA follows: TGCGCCAGCAGCCAAGATCGGCCGACGCCGCAGTTCTTC.

The chain employs TRBV18 and TRBJ1-3; D call uncertain. Germline assignment: CDR1 KGHSH and CDR2 LQKENI. The CDR3 length is 14 residues. Deletions cut 3 bases from V and 0 bases from J, with 6 bases between. CDR3 amino acids: CASSPAGSGNTIYF. CDR3 nucleotide sequence: TGTGCCAGCTCACCGGCAGGCTCTGGAAACACCATATATTTT. The full variable domain, its missing parts supplied by reference TRBV18 and TRBJ1-3, is NAGVMQNPRHLVRRRGQEARLRCSPMKGHSHVYWYRQLPEEGLKFMVYLQKENIIDESGMPKERFSAEFPKEGPSILRIQQVVRGDSAAYFCASSPAGSGNTIYFGEGSWLTVV.

V usage is TRBV4-1 and J usage is TRBJ2-1; 7 nucleotides line up with TRBD1. Trimming took 3 bases from V and 0 from J; bases not matched to a gene: 8. The CDR3 contains 17 residues. The germline CDR1 and CDR2 sequences are MGHRA and YSYEKL. Written as DNA, the CDR3 is TGCGCCAGCAGCCACGGACAGGCCATAAGCTCCTACAATGAGCAGTTCTTC. Amino acids: CASSHGQAISSYNEQFF.

V is TRBV29-1 and J is TRBJ2-1; D remains unclear. The CDR3 extends over 11 amino acids. Germline V CDR1 and CDR2: SQVTM, ANQGSEA. The V gene lost 5 bases and the J gene lost 9 bases, with 11 bases spanning the gap. The CDR3 DNA follows: TGCAGCGTTCTCCCCCTAAGTGAGCAGTTCTTC. As protein: CSVLPLSEQFF.

V is TRBV21-1 and J is TRBJ2-7. TRBV21-1 counts as a pseudogene. The CDR3 runs to 11 residues. The CDR3 sequence: CASSKLSAQYF. In DNA, the CDR3 is TGTGCCAGCAGCAAATTGTCGGCGCAGTACTTC.